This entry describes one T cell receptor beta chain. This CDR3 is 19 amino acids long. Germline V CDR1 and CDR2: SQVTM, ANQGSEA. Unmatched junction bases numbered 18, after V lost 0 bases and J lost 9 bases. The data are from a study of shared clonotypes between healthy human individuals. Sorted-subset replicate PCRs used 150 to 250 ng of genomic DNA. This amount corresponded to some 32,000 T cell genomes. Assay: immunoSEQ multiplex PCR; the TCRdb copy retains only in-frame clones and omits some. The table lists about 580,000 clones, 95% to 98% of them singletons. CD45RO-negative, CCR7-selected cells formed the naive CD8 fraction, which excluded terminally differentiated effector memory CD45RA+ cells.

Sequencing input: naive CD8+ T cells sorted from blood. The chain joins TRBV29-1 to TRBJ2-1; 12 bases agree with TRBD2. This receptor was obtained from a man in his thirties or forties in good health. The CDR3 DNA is TGCAGCGTTGAAGAAATCGAGACTAGCGGGAGCCGGAGGATCCGTGAGCAGTTCTTC. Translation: CSVEEIETSGSRRIREQFF.